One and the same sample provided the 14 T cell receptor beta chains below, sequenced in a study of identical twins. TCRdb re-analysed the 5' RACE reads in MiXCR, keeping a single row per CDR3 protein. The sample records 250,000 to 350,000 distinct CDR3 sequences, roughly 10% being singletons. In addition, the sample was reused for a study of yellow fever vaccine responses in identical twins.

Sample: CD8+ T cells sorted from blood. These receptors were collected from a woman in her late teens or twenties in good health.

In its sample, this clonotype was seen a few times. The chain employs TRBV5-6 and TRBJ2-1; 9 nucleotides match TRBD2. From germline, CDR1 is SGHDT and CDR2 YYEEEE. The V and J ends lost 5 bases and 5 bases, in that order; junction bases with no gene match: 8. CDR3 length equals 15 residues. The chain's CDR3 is CASRSGLALHNEQFF. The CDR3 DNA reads TGTGCCAGCAGGTCTGGACTAGCGTTGCACAATGAGCAGTTCTTC.

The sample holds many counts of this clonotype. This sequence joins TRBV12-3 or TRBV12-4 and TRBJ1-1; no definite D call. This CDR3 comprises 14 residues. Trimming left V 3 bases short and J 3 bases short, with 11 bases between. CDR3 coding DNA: TGTGCCAGCAGTTTTAGGTTCCCGGACACTGAAGCTTTCTTT. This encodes CASSFRFPDTEAFF.

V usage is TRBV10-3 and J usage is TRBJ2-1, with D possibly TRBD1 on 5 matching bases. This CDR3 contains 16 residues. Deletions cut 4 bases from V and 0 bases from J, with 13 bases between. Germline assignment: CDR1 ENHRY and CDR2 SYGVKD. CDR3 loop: CAISADGQNSYNEQFF. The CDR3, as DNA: TGTGCCATCAGTGCGGATGGACAAAACTCCTACAATGAGCAGTTCTTC.

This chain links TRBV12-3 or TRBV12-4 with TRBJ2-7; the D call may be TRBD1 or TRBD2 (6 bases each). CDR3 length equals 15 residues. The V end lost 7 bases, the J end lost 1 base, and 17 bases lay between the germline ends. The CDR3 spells CASTPPDSGSYEQYF. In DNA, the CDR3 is TGTGCCAGCACGCCCCCGGACAGCGGGTCCTACGAGCAGTACTTC.

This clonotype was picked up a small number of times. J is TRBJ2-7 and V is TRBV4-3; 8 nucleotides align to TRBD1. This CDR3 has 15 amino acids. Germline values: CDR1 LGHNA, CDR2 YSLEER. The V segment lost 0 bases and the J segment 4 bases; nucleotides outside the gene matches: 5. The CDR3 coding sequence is TGCGCCAGCAGCCAAGAAACGGACAGGGATTACGAGCAGTACTTC. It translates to CASSQETDRDYEQYF.

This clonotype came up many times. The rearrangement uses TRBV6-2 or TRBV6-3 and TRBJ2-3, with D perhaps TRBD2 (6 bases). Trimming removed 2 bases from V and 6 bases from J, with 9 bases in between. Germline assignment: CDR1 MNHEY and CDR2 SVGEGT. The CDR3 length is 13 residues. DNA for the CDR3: TGTGCCAGCAGTTACCCCGCGGGGGATACGCAGTATTTT. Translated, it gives CASSYPAGDTQYF.

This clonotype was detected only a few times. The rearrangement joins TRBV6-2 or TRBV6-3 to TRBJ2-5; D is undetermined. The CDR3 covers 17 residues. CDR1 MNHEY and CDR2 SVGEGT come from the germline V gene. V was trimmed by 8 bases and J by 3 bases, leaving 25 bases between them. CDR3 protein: CASVSRIHRLKKETQYF. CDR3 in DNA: TGTGCCAGCGTCTCCCGGATACACCGACTCAAGAAAGAGACCCAGTACTTC.

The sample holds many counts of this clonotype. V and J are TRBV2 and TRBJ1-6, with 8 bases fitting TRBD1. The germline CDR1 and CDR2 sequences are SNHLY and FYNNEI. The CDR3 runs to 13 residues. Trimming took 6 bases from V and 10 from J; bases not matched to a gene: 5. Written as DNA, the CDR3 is TGTGCCAGCAGACCAGGGACAGGATCACCCCTCCACTTT. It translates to CASRPGTGSPLHF.

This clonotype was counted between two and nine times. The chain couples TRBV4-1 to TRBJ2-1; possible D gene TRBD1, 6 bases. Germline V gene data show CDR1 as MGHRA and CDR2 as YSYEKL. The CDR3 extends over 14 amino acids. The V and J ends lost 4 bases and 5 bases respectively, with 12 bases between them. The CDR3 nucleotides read TGCGCCAGCAGCCTCAGACAGGTGGACAATGAGCAGTTCTTC. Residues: CASSLRQVDNEQFF.

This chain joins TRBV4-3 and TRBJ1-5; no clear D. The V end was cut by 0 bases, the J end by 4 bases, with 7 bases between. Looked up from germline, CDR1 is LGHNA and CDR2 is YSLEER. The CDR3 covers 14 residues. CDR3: CASSQDRTNQPQHF. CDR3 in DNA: TGCGCCAGCAGCCAAGATCGGACGAATCAGCCCCAGCATTTT.

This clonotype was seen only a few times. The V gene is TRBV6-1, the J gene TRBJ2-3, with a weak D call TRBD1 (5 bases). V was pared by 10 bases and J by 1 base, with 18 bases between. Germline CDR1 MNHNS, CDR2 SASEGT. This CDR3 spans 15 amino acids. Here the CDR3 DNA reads TGTGCCACGCAAAACAGGTTGCTGGGCACAGATACGCAGTATTTT. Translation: CATQNRLLGTDTQYF.

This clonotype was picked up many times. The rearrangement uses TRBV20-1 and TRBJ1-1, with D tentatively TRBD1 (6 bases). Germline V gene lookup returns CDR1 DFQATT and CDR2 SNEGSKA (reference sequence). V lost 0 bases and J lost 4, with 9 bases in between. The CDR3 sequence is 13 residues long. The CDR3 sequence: CSARDAGVTEAFF. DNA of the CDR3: TGCAGTGCTAGAGACGCAGGGGTCACTGAAGCTTTCTTT.

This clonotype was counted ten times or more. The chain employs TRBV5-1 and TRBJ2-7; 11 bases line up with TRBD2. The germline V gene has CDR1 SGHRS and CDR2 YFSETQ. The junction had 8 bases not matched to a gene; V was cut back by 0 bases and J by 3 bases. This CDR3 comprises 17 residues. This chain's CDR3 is CASSLVTSGAPIYEQYF. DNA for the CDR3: TGCGCCAGCAGCTTGGTGACTAGCGGGGCGCCCATCTACGAGCAGTACTTC.

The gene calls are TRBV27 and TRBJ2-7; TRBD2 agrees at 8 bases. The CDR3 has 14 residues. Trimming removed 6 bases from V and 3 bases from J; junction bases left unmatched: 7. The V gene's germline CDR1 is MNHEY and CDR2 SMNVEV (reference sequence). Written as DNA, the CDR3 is TGTGCCAGCAGCCTACTAGCGGCAGGCTACGAGCAGTACTTC. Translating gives CASSLLAAGYEQYF.